A selection of T cell receptor beta chains follows, all from one sample in a study of identical twins. In TCRdb, the 5' RACE reads were re-called with MiXCR into one record per CDR3 protein. The sample records 1,800,000 or so distinct CDR3 sequences, 32% being singletons. Material: cord blood. The source is a newborn girl in good health. The conserved cysteine and the conserved F or W are not part of the CDR3 here.

V gene,CDR3 protein
TRBV3-1,ASSQVGSASTDTQY
TRBV5-1,ASSLPEETQY
TRBV12-3/TRBV12-4,ASSLGLLLTGGSTDTQY
TRBV9,ASSVGQRGPETQY
TRBV27,ASRLLPGQGTDTQY
TRBV24-1,ATSGRQEHQPQH
TRBV5-1,ASSLRGNTEAF
TRBV11-2,ASSSARGQGFEQF
TRBV20-1,SARNRVGTEAF
TRBV6-6,ASSRPSGSTDTQY
TRBV12-3/TRBV12-4,ASSFRSTGVNQPQH
TRBV11-2,ASSLITRGTYNEQF
TRBV4-2,ASSQDRELAAMAQY
TRBV10-3,AISATSGGQETQY
TRBV6-6,ASSTRRVGSDTQY
TRBV5-4,ASSGTSGRGADTQY
TRBV6-4,ASSALGHSSGEQETQY
TRBV24-1,ATSDYRESYGYT
TRBV12-3/TRBV12-4,ASSPSGDFSYEQY
TRBV5-5,ASSLSGQAYEQY
TRBV6-5,ASSYEAGRAYEQY
TRBV20-1,SATARNSYEQY
TRBV29-1,GVASGVRYEQY
TRBV20-1,SARPRLAASTDTQY
TRBV25-1,ASSFRTEQETQY
TRBV6-5,ASSYSRPSGYT
TRBV3-1,ASRPTSQGKNNEQF
TRBV20-1,SARDRRKKDTQY
TRBV20-1,SARDSLLRETQY
TRBV3-1,ASSDGTNNYNEQF
TRBV20-1,SARFLAARSYNEQF
TRBV27,ASSPYRGLKNTEAF
TRBV12-3/TRBV12-4,ASSLGGTSKYNEQF
TRBV28,ASSFEGRNTGELF
TRBV20-1,SARRGALSYEQY
TRBV20-1,SARRGQWTEAF
TRBV4-1,ASSQVRVAGNTIY
TRBV5-1,ASSSTGRYQETQY
TRBV5-1,ASSLSGGFVYGYT
TRBV20-1,SAAPGTSVTTGEQF
TRBV12-3/TRBV12-4,ASYPGLPSTDTQY
TRBV3-1,ASSQGMIASRTDTQY
TRBV28,ASSLGQGLNQPQH
TRBV2,ASSERLAGGREQF
TRBV14,ASSRRLNSPLH
TRBV20-1,SKPGLAGVETQY